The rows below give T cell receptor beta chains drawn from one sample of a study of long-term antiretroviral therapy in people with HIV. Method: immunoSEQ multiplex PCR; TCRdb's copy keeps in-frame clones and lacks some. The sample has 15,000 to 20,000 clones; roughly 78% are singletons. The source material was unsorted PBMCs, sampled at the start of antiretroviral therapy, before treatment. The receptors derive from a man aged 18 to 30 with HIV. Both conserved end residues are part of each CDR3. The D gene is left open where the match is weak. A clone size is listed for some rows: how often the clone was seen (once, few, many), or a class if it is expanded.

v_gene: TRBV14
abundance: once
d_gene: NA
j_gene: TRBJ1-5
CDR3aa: CASSQGLWQPQHF
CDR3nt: TGTGCCAGCAGCCAAGGACTCTGGCAGCCCCAGCATTTT

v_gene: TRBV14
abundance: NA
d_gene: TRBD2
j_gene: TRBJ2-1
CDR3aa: CASSPLAGGYNEQFF
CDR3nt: TGTGCCAGCAGCCCATTAGCGGGAGGATACAATGAGCAGTTCTTC

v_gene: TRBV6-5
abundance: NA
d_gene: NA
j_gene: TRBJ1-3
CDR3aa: CASSYSPEGNTIYF
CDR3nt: TGTGCCAGCAGTTACTCCCCGGAGGGAAACACCATATATTTT

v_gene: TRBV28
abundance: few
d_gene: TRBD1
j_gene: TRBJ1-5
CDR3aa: CASRPQTGNRLNQPQHF
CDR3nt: TGTGCCAGCAGACCTCAGACAGGGAATCGGCTAAATCAGCCCCAGCATTTT

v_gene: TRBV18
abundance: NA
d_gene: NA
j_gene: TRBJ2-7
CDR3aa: CASSPLKSEQYF
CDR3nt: TGTGCCAGCTCACCACTAAAAAGCGAGCAGTACTTC

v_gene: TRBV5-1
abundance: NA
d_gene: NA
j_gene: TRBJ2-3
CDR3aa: CASSLVATNTDTQYF
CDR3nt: TGCGCCAGCAGCTTGGTCGCGACCAACACAGATACGCAGTATTTT

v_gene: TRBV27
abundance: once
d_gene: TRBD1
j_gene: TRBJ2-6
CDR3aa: CASSKTTRRTGVGANVLTF
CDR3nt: TGTGCCAGCAGTAAAACCACCCGCCGGACAGGGGTCGGGGCCAACGTCCTGACTTTC

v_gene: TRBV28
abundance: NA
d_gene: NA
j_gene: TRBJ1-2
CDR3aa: CASSLVDATIYGYTF
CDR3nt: TGTGCCAGCAGTTTAGTGGATGCGACTATCTATGGCTACACCTTC

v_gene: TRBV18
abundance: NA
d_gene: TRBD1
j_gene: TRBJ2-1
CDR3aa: CASSPSTGIYNEQFF
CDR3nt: TGTGCCAGCTCACCGTCGACAGGGATCTACAATGAGCAGTTCTTC

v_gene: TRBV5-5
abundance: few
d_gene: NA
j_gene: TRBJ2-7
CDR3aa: CASRSWGESYEQYF
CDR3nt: TGTGCCAGCAGGTCTTGGGGAGAATCCTACGAGCAGTACTTC

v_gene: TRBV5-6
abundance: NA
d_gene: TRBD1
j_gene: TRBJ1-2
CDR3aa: CASSLGGTAAFYGYTF
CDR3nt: TGTGCCAGCAGCTTGGGGGGGACAGCGGCTTTTTATGGCTACACCTTC

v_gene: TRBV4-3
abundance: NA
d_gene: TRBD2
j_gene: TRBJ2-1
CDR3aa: CASSQLTSGTYNEQFF
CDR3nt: TGCGCCAGCAGCCAACTTACTAGCGGGACCTACAATGAGCAGTTCTTC

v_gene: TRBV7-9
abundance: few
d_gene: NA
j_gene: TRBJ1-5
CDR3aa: CASSLGNQPQHF
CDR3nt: TGTGCCAGCAGCTTGGGCAATCAGCCCCAGCATTTT

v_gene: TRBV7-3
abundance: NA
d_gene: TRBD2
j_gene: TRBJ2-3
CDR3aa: CASSAGLAGITDTQYF
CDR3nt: TGTGCCAGCAGCGCCGGACTAGCGGGAATCACAGATACGCAGTATTTT

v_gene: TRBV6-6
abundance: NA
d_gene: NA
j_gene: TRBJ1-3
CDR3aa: CASQSSGNTIYF
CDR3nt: TGTGCCAGCCAGAGCTCTGGAAACACCATATATTTT

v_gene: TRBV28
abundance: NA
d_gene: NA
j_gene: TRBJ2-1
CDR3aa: CASSTRHPQSGVGSNEQFF
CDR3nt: TGTGCCAGCAGTACCCGCCATCCACAATCGGGAGTAGGGTCCAATGAGCAGTTCTTC

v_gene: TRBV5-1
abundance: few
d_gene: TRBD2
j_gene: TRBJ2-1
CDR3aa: CASTDASGVAYNEQFF
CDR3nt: TGCGCCAGCACCGACGCTAGCGGAGTAGCATACAATGAGCAGTTCTTC

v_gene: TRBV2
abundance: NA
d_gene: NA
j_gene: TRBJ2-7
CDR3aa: CASSEEGGGYEQYF
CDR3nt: TGTGCCAGCAGTGAGGAGGGGGGAGGCTACGAGCAGTACTTC

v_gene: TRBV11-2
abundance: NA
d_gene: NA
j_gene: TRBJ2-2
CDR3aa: CASSLPDPWTGELFF
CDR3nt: TGTGCCAGCAGCTTACCTGACCCTTGGACCGGGGAGCTGTTTTTT

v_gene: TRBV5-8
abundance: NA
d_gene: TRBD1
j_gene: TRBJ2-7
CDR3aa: CASSRTGSYEQYF
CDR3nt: TGTGCCAGCAGCCGGACAGGCTCCTACGAGCAGTACTTC

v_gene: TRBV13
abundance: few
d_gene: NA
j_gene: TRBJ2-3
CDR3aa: CASSLRKGLTDTQYF
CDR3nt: TGTGCCAGCAGCCTGAGGAAGGGATTAACAGATACGCAGTATTTT

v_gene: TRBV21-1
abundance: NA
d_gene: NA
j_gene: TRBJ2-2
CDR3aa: CASRTPGHEHRGAVF
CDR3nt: TGTGCCAGCAGAACTCCGGGACACGAACACCGGGGAGCTGTTTTT

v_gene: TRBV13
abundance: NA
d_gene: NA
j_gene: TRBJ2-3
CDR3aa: CASSSRWDTQYF
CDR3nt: TGTGCCAGCAGCTCGAGGTGGGATACGCAGTATTTT

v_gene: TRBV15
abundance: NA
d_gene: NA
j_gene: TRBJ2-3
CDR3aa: CATSRDRGAPSTDTQYF
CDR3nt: TGTGCCACCAGCAGAGACCGGGGGGCTCCTAGCACAGATACGCAGTATTTT

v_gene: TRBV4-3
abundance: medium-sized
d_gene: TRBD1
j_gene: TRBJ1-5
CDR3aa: CASSQVQGANQPQHF
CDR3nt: TGCGCCAGCAGCCAAGTACAGGGGGCGAATCAGCCCCAGCATTTT